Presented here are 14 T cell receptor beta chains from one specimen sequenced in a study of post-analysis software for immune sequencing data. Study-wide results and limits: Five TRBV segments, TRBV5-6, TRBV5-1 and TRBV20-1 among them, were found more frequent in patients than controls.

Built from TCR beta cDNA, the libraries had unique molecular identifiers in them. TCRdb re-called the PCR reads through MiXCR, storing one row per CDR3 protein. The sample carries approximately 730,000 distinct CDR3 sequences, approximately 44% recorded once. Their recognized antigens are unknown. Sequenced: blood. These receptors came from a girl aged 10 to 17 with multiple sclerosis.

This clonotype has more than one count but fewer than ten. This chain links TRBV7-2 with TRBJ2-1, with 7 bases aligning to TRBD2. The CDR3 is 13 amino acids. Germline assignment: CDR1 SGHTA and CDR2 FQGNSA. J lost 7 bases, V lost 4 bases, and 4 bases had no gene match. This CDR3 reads CASSSSSGNEQFF. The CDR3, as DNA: TGTGCCAGCAGCTCCTCTAGCGGAAATGAGCAGTTCTTC.

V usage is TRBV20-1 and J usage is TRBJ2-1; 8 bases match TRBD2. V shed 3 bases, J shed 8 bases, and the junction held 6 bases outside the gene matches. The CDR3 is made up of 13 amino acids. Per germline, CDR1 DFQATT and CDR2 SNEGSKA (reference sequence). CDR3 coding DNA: TGCAGTGCTAGCGGGAGGGCCGTCCATGAGCAGTTCTTC. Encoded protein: CSASGRAVHEQFF.

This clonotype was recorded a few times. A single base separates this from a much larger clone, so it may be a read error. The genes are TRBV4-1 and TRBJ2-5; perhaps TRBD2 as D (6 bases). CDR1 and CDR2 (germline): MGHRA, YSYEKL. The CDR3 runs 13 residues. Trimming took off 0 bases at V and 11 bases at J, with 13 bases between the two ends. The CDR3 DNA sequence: TGCGCCAGCAGCCAAGATCTGACTAGGTGGCAGTACTTC. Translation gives CASSQDLTRWQYF.

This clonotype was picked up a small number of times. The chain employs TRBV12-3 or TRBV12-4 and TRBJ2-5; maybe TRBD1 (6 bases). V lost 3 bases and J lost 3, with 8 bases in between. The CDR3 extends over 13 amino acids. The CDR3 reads CASSFWDKETQYF. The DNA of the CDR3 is TGTGCCAGCAGTTTCTGGGACAAAGAGACCCAGTACTTC.

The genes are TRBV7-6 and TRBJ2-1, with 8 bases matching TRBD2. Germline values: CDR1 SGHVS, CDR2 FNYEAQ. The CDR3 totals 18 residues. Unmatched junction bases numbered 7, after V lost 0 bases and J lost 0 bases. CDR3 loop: CASSLAPTGLVSYNEQFF. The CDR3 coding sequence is TGTGCCAGCAGCTTAGCCCCCACGGGACTAGTCTCCTACAATGAGCAGTTCTTC.

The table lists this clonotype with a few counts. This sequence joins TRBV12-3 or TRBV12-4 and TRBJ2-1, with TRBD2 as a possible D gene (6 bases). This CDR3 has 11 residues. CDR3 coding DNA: TGTGCTACGGGAGCTAGTAATGAGCAGTTCTTC. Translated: CATGASNEQFF.

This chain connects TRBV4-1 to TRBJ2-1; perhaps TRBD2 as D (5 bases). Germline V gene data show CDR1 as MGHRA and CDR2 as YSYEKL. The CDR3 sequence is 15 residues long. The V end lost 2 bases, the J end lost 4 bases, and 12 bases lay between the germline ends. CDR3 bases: TGCGCCAGCAGCCAAACGTTGGACTCTTACAATGAGCAGTTCTTC. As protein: CASSQTLDSYNEQFF.

The CDR3 DNA reads TGCAGCGTCCTACAGGGAAACATTCAGTACTTC. Residues: CSVLQGNIQYF. V usage is TRBV29-1 and J usage is TRBJ2-4, with D perhaps matching TRBD1 (6 bases). The germline V gene has CDR1 SQVTM and CDR2 ANQGSEA. The CDR3 covers 11 residues. Trimming took 6 bases from V and 6 from J, leaving 9 bases between them.

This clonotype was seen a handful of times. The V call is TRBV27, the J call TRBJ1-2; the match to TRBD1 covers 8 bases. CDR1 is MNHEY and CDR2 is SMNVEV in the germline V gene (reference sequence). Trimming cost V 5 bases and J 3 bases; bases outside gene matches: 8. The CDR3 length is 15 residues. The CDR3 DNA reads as TGTGCCAGCAGTCAATGGACAGGGTCGGACTATGGCTACACCTTC. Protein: CASSQWTGSDYGYTF.

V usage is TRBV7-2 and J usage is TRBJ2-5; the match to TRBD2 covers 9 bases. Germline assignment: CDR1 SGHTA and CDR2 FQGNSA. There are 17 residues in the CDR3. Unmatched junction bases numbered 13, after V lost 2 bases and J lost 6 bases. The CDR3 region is CASSLTRGGLAGKTQYF. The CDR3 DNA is TGTGCCAGCAGCTTAACCCGAGGGGGACTAGCAGGAAAGACCCAGTACTTC.

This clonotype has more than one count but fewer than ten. DNA for the CDR3: TGTGCCAGCGGGGCGGGTTCTAGCACAGATACGCAGTATTTT. Translation gives CASGAGSSTDTQYF. V gene TRBV7-9 combines with J gene TRBJ2-3, with D possibly called TRBD1 or TRBD2 (5 bases each). Deletions cut 8 bases from V and 0 bases from J, with 12 bases between. CDR3 length: 14 amino acids. Per germline, CDR1 SEHNR and CDR2 FQNEAQ (reference sequence).

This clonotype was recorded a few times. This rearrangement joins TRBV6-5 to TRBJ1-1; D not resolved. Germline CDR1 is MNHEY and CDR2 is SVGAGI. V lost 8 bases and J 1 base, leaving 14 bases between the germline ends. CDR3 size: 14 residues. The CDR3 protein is CASQTLVENTEAFF. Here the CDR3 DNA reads TGTGCCAGCCAAACCTTGGTCGAGAACACTGAAGCTTTCTTT.

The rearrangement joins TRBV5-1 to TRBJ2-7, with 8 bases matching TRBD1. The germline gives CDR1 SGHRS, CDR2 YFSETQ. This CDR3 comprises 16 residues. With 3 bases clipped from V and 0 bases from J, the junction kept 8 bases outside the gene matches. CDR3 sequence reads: CASSWGQAAGSYEQYF. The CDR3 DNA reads TGCGCCAGCAGCTGGGGACAGGCGGCGGGCTCCTACGAGCAGTACTTC.

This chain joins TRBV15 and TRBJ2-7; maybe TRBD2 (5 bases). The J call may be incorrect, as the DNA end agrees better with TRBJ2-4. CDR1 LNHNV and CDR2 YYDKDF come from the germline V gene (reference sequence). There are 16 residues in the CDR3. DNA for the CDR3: TGTGCCACCAGCAGAGACTTGAGGGTTGGCAAAAACATTCAGTACTTC. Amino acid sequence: CATSRDLRVGKNIQYF.